This is a list of T cell receptor beta chains from one sample in a study of radiotherapy plus CTLA-4 blockade in lung cancer. Data came from immunoSEQ multiplex PCR; TCRdb stores just in-frame clones and leaves some out. The sample contains around 85,000 clones, around 85% of which appear only once. The source was peripheral blood, collected from a patient treated with radiotherapy plus ipilimumab. The receptors originated from a human donor with non-small cell lung cancer who had a partial response to radiotherapy plus ipilimumab. The CDR3 runs from the conserved cysteine through the conserved F or W. A D gene is named only where the DNA matches it firmly. Clone size is not always given. Where it is, it says once, few, many or a class for expanded clones.

abundance	j_gene	v_gene	d_gene	CDR3aa	CDR3nt
NA	TRBJ2-2	TRBV5-1	NA	CASSLAERSTGELFF	TGCGCCAGCAGCTTGGCCGAGCGATCAACCGGGGAGCTGTTTTTT
NA	TRBJ1-2	TRBV28	NA	CASSLRENGYTF	TGTGCCAGCAGTCTCAGGGAAAATGGCTACACCTTC
NA	TRBJ1-2	TRBV28	NA	CASNRNSNYGYTF	TGTGCCAGCAATAGAAACAGTAACTATGGCTACACCTTC
NA	TRBJ1-2	TRBV7-8	TRBD1	CASSLSGQGLTGYTF	TGTGCCAGCAGTCTCAGTGGACAGGGCCTGACTGGCTACACCTTC
few	TRBJ1-1	TRBV12-5	NA	CASGLYGDTEAFF	TGTGCTAGTGGTTTGTACGGAGACACTGAAGCTTTCTTT
NA	TRBJ2-2	TRBV27	NA	CASSPRGVLVGELFF	TGTGCCAGCAGTCCTCGCGGAGTGCTGGTCGGGGAGCTGTTTTTT
once	TRBJ2-1	TRBV19	TRBD2	CASSSSGGGYNEQFF	TGTGCCAGTAGTAGTAGCGGGGGTGGCTACAATGAGCAGTTCTTC
NA	TRBJ2-7	TRBV6-6	NA	CANRVDNPPYEQYF	TGTGCCAACAGGGTGGACAATCCCCCCTACGAGCAGTACTTC
NA	TRBJ2-7	TRBV30	NA	CASEKLINEQYF	TGTGCCTCTGAGAAGTTAATCAACGAGCAGTACTTC
few	TRBJ1-1	TRBV7-9	NA	CASSLGEMNTEAFF	TGTGCCAGCAGCTTAGGAGAAATGAACACTGAAGCTTTCTTT
NA	TRBJ2-1	TRBV28	TRBD1	CASSFARGRDNEQFF	TGTGCCAGCAGTTTTGCCAGGGGGCGCGACAATGAGCAGTTCTTC
NA	TRBJ2-3	TRBV19	TRBD1	CASSRPPYRGGSTDTQYF	TGTGCCAGTAGCCGACCCCCCTACAGGGGTGGTAGCACAGATACGCAGTATTTT
NA	TRBJ1-5	TRBV28	TRBD1	CASSAKTGGLNQPQHF	TGTGCCAGCAGTGCAAAAACAGGGGGCCTGAATCAGCCCCAGCATTTT
NA	TRBJ2-3	TRBV7-8	NA	CASSLAGATQYF	TGTGCCAGCAGCTTAGCAGGGGCTACGCAGTATTTT
NA	TRBJ1-1	TRBV9	TRBD1	CASSPTGGTEAFF	TGTGCCAGCAGCCCAACAGGGGGGACTGAAGCTTTCTTT
NA	TRBJ1-1	TRBV18	NA	CASSPVLNTEAFF	TGTGCCAGCTCACCAGTCCTTAACACTGAAGCTTTCTTT
NA	TRBJ2-1	TRBV4-2	NA	CASSQDRSGAYNEQFF	TGTGCCAGCAGCCAAGATCGGTCGGGAGCTTACAATGAGCAGTTCTTC
NA	TRBJ2-3	TRBV7-9	TRBD2	CASRVAGEADTQYF	TGTGCCAGCCGAGTAGCGGGAGAGGCAGATACGCAGTATTTT
once	TRBJ2-7	TRBV30	TRBD1	CAWSVPGGPYEQYF	TGTGCCTGGAGTGTACCAGGGGGCCCCTACGAGCAGTACTTC
once	TRBJ1-2	TRBV2	TRBD1	CASSEPQGKYGYTF	TGTGCCAGCAGCGAACCACAGGGGAAGTATGGCTACACCTTC
NA	TRBJ2-7	TRBV28	NA	CASSWVEVSLGGEQYF	TGTGCCAGCAGTTGGGTGGAGGTATCTCTGGGTGGCGAGCAGTACTTC
NA	TRBJ2-1	TRBV5-8	TRBD2	CASSWGGLAGVVEQFF	TGTGCCAGCAGCTGGGGGGGACTAGCGGGAGTTGTTGAGCAGTTCTTC
once	TRBJ2-3	TRBV28	NA	CASSLTPDTQYF	TGTGCCAGCAGTTTAACACCAGATACGCAGTATTTT
NA	TRBJ1-4	TRBV7-2	NA	CASTAQGTPNEKLFF	TGTGCCAGCACCGCACAGGGCACACCTAATGAAAAACTGTTTTTT